The 24 T cell receptor beta chains reported below all come from one sample, sequenced in a study of blood T cells in healthy people across ages. Sample-barcoded 5' priming and a J-beta primer mix drove a second PCR of 7 to 11 cycles. TCRdb re-derived calls from the 5' RACE reads in MiXCR, one entry per CDR3 protein. The sample carries 500,000 to 550,000 distinct CDR3 sequences, nearly 25% recorded once. The sample was also reused in another study, on T cells of mothers and their children.

Material: blood. These receptors all come from a boy aged 5-17 years in good health.

The CDR3: CSANPMASGGSQETQYF. The CDR3 DNA reads TGCAGTGCCAATCCAATGGCTAGCGGGGGATCGCAAGAGACCCAGTACTTC. The chain combines TRBV20-1 with TRBJ2-5, with 10 bases fitting TRBD2. With V trimmed by 6 bases and J by 2 bases, 15 bases remained unmatched. CDR3 length: 17 amino acids. Germline CDR1 reads DFQATT; CDR2 reads SNEGSKA (reference sequence).

The DNA of the CDR3 is TGTGCCAGCAGCTCGGACAGGGGCGTTTTGGGAAGCACAGATACGCAGTATTTT. Translation gives CASSSDRGVLGSTDTQYF. This chain connects TRBV7-9 to TRBJ2-3; 9 positions match TRBD1. From germline, CDR1 is SEHNR and CDR2 FQNEAQ (reference sequence). Trimming at V came to 4 bases and at J to 0 bases, leaving 11 bases not matched to a gene. This CDR3 is 18 amino acids long.

In the case of this clonotype: An end of the junction differs from the germline gene, which may be a read error. The chain is built from TRBV20-1 and TRBJ2-3; 7 bases agree with TRBD1. The germline CDR1 and CDR2 sequences are DFQATT and SNEGSKA (reference sequence). CDR3 length: 15 amino acids. The CDR3 reads CSAQGVAEGTNTQYF. CDR3 in DNA: TGCAGTGCTCAGGGGGTCGCGGAAGGCACAAATACGCAGTATTTT.

This clonotype occurred a few times. The chain joins TRBV7-9 to TRBJ2-7; TRBD2 agrees at 14 bases. The CDR3 runs to 16 residues. Trimming at V came to 5 bases and at J to 4 bases, leaving 7 bases not matched to a gene. From germline, CDR1 is SEHNR and CDR2 FQNEAQ (reference sequence). CDR3 bases: TGTGCCAGCAGCGGAGGGACTAGCGGGAGCGGGTACGAGCAGTACTTC. Translating gives CASSGGTSGSGYEQYF.

V is TRBV6-5 and J is TRBJ2-7; D remains ambiguous. Germline V CDR1 and CDR2: MNHEY, SVGAGI. Trimming stripped 0 bases from V and 2 bases from J, with 11 bases between. This CDR3 has 15 amino acids. CDR3 protein: CASSYSGNGAYEQYF. CDR3 nucleotide sequence: TGTGCCAGCAGTTACTCCGGTAATGGGGCCTACGAGCAGTACTTC.

This clonotype appeared a few times. The V and J genes are TRBV29-1 and TRBJ1-2; 8 positions match TRBD1. The germline V gene encodes CDR1 SQVTM and CDR2 ANQGSEA. The junction had 11 bases not matched to a gene; V was cut back by 3 bases and J by 8 bases. The CDR3 has 14 amino acids. CDR3 DNA sequence: TGCAGCGTTGAGGGTTTGGACAGGGAGAAGGGCTACACCTTC. It yields the protein CSVEGLDREKGYTF.

A few counts support this clonotype. The chain couples TRBV10-3 to TRBJ2-2, with unresolved D. Between the trimmed V and J ends, which lost 4 bases and 6 bases, there was a span of 9 bases. In germline, CDR1 is ENHRY, CDR2 SYGVKD. This CDR3 has 13 amino acids. The chain's CDR3 is CAISAQVPGELFF. Written as DNA, the CDR3 is TGTGCCATCAGTGCTCAGGTCCCCGGGGAGCTGTTTTTT.

The chain carries TRBV5-1 and TRBJ2-7, with a possible D match to TRBD2 (7 bases). Germline V gene data show CDR1 as SGHRS and CDR2 as YFSETQ. CDR3 length: 15 amino acids. V dropped 6 bases and J dropped 5 bases, with 21 bases sitting between them. The CDR3 is CASKNGGRQGDEQYF. The CDR3 nucleotides are TGCGCCAGCAAAAACGGGGGGCGGCAAGGCGACGAGCAGTACTTC.

The rearrangement joins TRBV7-2 to TRBJ2-3; TRBD2 matches at 9 bases. Unmatched junction bases numbered 4, after V lost 6 bases and J lost 3 bases. The V gene's germline CDR1 is SGHTA and CDR2 FQGNSA. This CDR3 region has 14 residues. The CDR3 is CASRDLAGTDTQYF. In nucleotides, the CDR3 is TGTGCCAGCAGAGATCTAGCGGGGACAGATACGCAGTATTTT.

This clonotype was picked up a small number of times. This rearrangement joins TRBV4-2 to TRBJ2-7; D perhaps matches TRBD2 (7 bases). The CDR3 is 17 residues long. Germline lookup yields CDR1 LGHNA and CDR2 YNFKEQ. Trimming shortened V by 0 bases and J by 3 bases, and 18 bases separated the two germline ends. The CDR3 reads CASSQDWGLAERYEQYF. The DNA for the CDR3 is TGTGCCAGCAGCCAAGATTGGGGGCTAGCGGAGCGCTACGAGCAGTACTTC.

This clonotype was detected only a few times. The chain uses TRBV11-1 and TRBJ2-5; D is unresolved. The germline V and J ends were trimmed by 5 bases and 4 bases, with 8 bases remaining between them. The V gene's germline CDR1 is SGHAT and CDR2 FQDESV (reference sequence). The CDR3 covers 12 residues. The CDR3 protein is CASSAERETQYF. CDR3 sequence (DNA): TGTGCCAGCAGCGCCGAACGAGAGACCCAGTACTTC. Complete variable domain (other parts from reference TRBV11-1 and TRBJ2-5): EAEVAQSPRYKITEKSQAVAFWCDPISGHATLYWYRQILGQGPELLVQFQDESVVDDSQLPKDRFSAERLKGVDSTLKIQPAELGDSAMYLCASSAERETQYFGPGTRLLVL.

This clonotype occurred a few times. CDR3 residues: CASTSATPKNIQYF. The DNA for the CDR3 is TGTGCCAGCACCTCAGCCACCCCCAAAAACATTCAGTACTTC. The V gene is TRBV28, the J gene TRBJ2-4; D is ambiguous. The CDR3 has 14 amino acids. Germline values: CDR1 MDHEN, CDR2 SYDVKM. Trimming removed 7 bases at V and 2 bases at J, with 12 bases between.

This sequence joins TRBV7-9 and TRBJ2-2; TRBD1 might be the D (5 bases). Germline CDR1 reads SEHNR; CDR2 reads FQNEAQ (reference sequence). CDR3 length: 17 amino acids. The V gene lost 0 bases and the J gene lost 2 bases, with 13 bases spanning the gap. In nucleotides, the CDR3 is TGTGCCAGCAGCTTAGCATATTTCCAGGGAAACACCGGGGAGCTGTTTTTT. This encodes CASSLAYFQGNTGELFF. The variable domain in full, completed from reference TRBV7-9 and TRBJ2-2, reads DTGVSQNPRHKITKRGQNVTFRCDPISEHNRLYWYRQTLGQGPEFLTYFQNEAQLEKSRLLSDRFSAERPKGSFSTLEIQRTEQGDSAMYLCASSLAYFQGNTGELFFGEGSRLTVL.

This clonotype was picked up a small number of times. The chain links TRBV28 to TRBJ2-7; weak D call: TRBD2 (5 bases). Germline loops: CDR1 MDHEN, CDR2 SYDVKM. The CDR3 is 14 amino acids. Between the trimmed V and J ends, which lost 8 bases and 3 bases, there was a span of 17 bases. As DNA, the CDR3 is TGTGCCAGCCGTGTTGAGGGCCGCTACTACGAGCAGTACTTC. Encoded protein: CASRVEGRYYEQYF.

This clonotype has only one observation. The chain recombines TRBV7-9 with TRBJ2-5, with D possibly matching TRBD2 (6 bases). TRBJ2-7 explains the end of the DNA better; the J call may be wrong. Germline lookup yields CDR1 SEHNR and CDR2 FQNEAQ (reference sequence). CDR3 length: 14 residues. The CDR3, as DNA: TGTGCCAGCAGCCGCCGGGACTGGGCCTACGAGCAGTACTTC. Amino acid sequence: CASSRRDWAYEQYF.

This clonotype was recorded many times. This chain joins TRBV11-2 and TRBJ2-7; 7 bases agree with TRBD2. CDR3 size: 17 residues. The germline CDR1 and CDR2 sequences are SGHAT and FQNNGV. V was pared by 0 bases and J by 3 bases, with 11 bases of the junction left unmatched. CDR3: CASSLDGSREALYEQYF. In nucleotides, the CDR3 is TGTGCCAGCAGCTTAGATGGTTCCCGGGAGGCGCTCTACGAGCAGTACTTC.

The chain couples TRBV20-1 to TRBJ2-1; 7 bases map to TRBD2. Trimming cost V 4 bases and J 3 bases; bases outside gene matches: 12. The CDR3 is made up of 16 amino acids. CDR1 and CDR2 (germline): DFQATT, SNEGSKA (reference sequence). The CDR3 reads CSANPLQSGNYNEQFF. In nucleotides, the CDR3 is TGCAGTGCTAACCCGTTGCAAAGCGGGAACTACAATGAGCAGTTCTTC.

This chain uses TRBV27 with TRBJ2-5; 11 nucleotides align to TRBD2. In germline, CDR1 is MNHEY, CDR2 SMNVEV (reference sequence). This CDR3 contains 15 residues. Unmatched junction bases numbered 5, after V lost 7 bases and J lost 1 base. CDR3 nucleotides: TGTGCCAGCAAGTATACTAGCGGGAGCCAAGAGACCCAGTACTTC. Translation gives CASKYTSGSQETQYF.

The chain couples TRBV19 to TRBJ1-2; 9 bases align to TRBD1. V shed 2 bases and J 2 bases; nucleotides not matched to a gene: 6. The germline CDR1 and CDR2 sequences are LNHDA and SQIVND (reference sequence). The CDR3 spans 16 residues. CDR3 in DNA: TGTGCCAGTAGTATAACGCCCGGACAGGGGAACTATGGCTACACCTTC. Protein: CASSITPGQGNYGYTF.

The chain is built from TRBV20-1 and TRBJ1-1, with 7 bases fitting TRBD1. J gave up 6 bases and V 6 bases, and 10 bases lay outside the gene matches. The CDR3 contains 13 residues. The V gene's germline CDR1 is DFQATT and CDR2 SNEGSKA (reference sequence). The CDR3 reads CSATGTVRSEAFF. The CDR3 nucleotides read TGCAGTGCCACCGGGACAGTGAGATCTGAAGCTTTCTTT.

This clonotype has only a few counts. The DNA for the CDR3 is TGCAGCGTACGGAACACACAAGAGACCCAGTACTTC. Translated, it gives CSVRNTQETQYF. The chain combines TRBV29-1 with TRBJ2-5; D is uncertain. CDR1 is SQVTM, CDR2 ANQGSEA, per germline. The V and J ends lost 6 bases and 2 bases respectively, with 10 bases between them. The CDR3 length is 12 residues.

This clonotype has only one observation. The chain has TRBV18 and TRBJ2-7, with 11 bases aligning to TRBD2. Germline CDR1 KGHSH, CDR2 LQKENI. The ends lost 2 bases at V and 0 bases at J; junction bases unmatched: 9. The CDR3 extends over 18 amino acids. The CDR3 sequence: CASSPLLAGARGSYEQYF. Here the CDR3 DNA reads TGTGCCAGCTCACCATTACTAGCGGGAGCAAGGGGCTCCTACGAGCAGTACTTC.

The gene calls are TRBV7-2 and TRBJ1-4, with D maybe TRBD1 (5 bases). The length of the CDR3 is 17 residues. The germline V and J ends were trimmed by 2 bases and 5 bases, with 18 bases remaining between them. Per the germline V gene, CDR1 is SGHTA and CDR2 is FQGNSA. CDR3 DNA: TGTGCCAGCAGCTTATGGGCACAGGTGGGAGAAAATGAAAAACTGTTTTTT. Its translation is CASSLWAQVGENEKLFF.

With regard to this clonotype: Compared with germline, one end of the junction differs, possibly owing to a read error. In nucleotides, the CDR3 is TGCAGTGCTACGCCCCGGGGCACGTACAACGAGCAGTTCTTC. Its translation: CSATPRGTYNEQFF. The genes are TRBV20-1 and TRBJ2-5; TRBD1 or TRBD2 may be the D gene (5 bases each). The J call may be mistaken, given a closer DNA end match to TRBJ2-1. Germline V lookup: CDR1 DFQATT, CDR2 SNEGSKA (reference sequence). The CDR3 covers 14 residues.